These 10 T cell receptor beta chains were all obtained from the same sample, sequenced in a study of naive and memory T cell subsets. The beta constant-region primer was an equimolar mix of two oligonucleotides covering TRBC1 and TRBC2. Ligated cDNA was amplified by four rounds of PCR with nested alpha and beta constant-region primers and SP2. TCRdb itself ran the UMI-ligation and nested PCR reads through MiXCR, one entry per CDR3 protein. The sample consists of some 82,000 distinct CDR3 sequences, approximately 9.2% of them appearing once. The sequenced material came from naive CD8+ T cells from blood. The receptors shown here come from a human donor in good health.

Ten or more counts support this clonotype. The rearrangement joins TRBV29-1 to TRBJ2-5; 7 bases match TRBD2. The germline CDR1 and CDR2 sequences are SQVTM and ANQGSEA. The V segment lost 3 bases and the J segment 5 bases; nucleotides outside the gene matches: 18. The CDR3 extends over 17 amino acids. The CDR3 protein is CSVEEEGRERPYETQYF. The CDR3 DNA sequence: TGCAGCGTTGAGGAGGAGGGGCGGGAGCGCCCGTATGAGACCCAGTACTTC.

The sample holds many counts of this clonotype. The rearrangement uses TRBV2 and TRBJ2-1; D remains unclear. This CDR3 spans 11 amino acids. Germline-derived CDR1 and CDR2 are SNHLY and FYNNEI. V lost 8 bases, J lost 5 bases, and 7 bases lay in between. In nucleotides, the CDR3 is TGTGCCAGCTTAGGTAACAATGAGCAGTTCTTC. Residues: CASLGNNEQFF.

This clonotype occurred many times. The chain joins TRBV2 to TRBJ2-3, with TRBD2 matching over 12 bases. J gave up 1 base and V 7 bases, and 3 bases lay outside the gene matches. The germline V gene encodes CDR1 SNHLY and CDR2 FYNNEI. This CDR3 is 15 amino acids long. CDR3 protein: CASMLAGGGTDTQYF. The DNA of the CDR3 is TGTGCCAGCATGCTAGCGGGAGGGGGCACAGATACGCAGTATTTT.

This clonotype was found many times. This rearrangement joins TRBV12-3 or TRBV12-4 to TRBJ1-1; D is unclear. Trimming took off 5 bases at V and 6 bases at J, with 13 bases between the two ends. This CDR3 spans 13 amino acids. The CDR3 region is CASSPGWASEAFF. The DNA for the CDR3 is TGTGCCAGCAGTCCCGGCTGGGCCTCTGAAGCTTTCTTT.

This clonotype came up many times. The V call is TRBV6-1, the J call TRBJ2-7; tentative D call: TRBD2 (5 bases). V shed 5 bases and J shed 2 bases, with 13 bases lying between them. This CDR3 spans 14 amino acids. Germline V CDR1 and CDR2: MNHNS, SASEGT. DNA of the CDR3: TGTGCCAGCAGTCTGGCGGGTGTAACCTACGAGCAGTACTTC. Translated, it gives CASSLAGVTYEQYF.

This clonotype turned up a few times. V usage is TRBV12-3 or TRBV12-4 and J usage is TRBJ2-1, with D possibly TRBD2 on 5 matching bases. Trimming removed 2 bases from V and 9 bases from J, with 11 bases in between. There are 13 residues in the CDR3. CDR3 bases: TGTGCCAGCAGTTTATCGGGGTTCGTTGAGCAGTTCTTC. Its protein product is CASSLSGFVEQFF.

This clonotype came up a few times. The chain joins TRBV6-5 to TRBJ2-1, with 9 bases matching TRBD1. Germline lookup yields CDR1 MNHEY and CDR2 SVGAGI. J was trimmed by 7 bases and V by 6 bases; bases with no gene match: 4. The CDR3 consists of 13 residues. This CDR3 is CASSGTGLNEQFF. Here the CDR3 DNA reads TGTGCCAGCAGCGGGACAGGGCTGAATGAGCAGTTCTTC.

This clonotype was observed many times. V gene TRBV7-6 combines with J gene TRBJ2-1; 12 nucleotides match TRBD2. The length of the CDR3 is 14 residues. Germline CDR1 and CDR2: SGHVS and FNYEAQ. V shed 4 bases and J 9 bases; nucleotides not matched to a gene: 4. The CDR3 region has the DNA TGTGCCAGCAGCTCCTGGACTAGCGGGATTGAGCAGTTCTTC. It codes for CASSSWTSGIEQFF.

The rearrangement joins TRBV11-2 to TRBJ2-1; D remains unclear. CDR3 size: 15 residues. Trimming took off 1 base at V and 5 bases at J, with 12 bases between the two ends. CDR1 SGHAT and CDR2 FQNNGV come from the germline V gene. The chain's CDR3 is CASSLGLQWNNEQFF. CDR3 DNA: TGTGCCAGCAGCTTAGGGCTTCAGTGGAACAATGAGCAGTTCTTC.

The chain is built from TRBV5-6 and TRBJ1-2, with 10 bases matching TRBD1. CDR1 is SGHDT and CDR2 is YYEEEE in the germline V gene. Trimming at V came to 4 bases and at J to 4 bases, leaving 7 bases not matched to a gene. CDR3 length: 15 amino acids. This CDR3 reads CASSLGQGFFYGYTF. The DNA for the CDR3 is TGTGCCAGCAGCCTGGGACAGGGGTTCTTCTATGGCTACACCTTC.